The 30 T cell receptor beta chains presented below share a single source sample, sequenced in a study of blood T cells in healthy people across ages. Combining a sample-barcoded 5' primer with a J-beta primer mix, a second PCR ran for roughly 7 to 11 cycles. In TCRdb, the 5' RACE reads were re-called with MiXCR into one record per CDR3 protein. The sample shows just over 1 million distinct CDR3 sequences, under 45% of them seen only once. The specimen sequenced was blood. The receptors were sampled from a woman aged 55-69 years in good health.

The chain employs TRBV15 and TRBJ2-1, with 11 bases identical to TRBD2. The V gene's germline CDR1 is LNHNV and CDR2 YYDKDF (reference sequence). The CDR3 loop spans 14 amino acids. V lost 0 bases, J lost 9 bases, and 1 base stayed unmatched. The CDR3 is CATSRELAGGEQFF. The CDR3 DNA sequence: TGTGCCACCAGCAGAGAGCTAGCGGGAGGTGAGCAGTTCTTC.

The CDR3, as DNA: TGTGCCAGCACCTTTGCCAGAGTCGGATCACCCCTCCACTTT. This codes for CASTFARVGSPLHF. The V call is TRBV7-9, the J call TRBJ1-6; no firm D call. Germline CDR1 is SEHNR and CDR2 is FQNEAQ (reference sequence). V lost 7 bases, J lost 10 bases, and 17 bases lay in between. The length of the CDR3 is 14 residues.

The chain employs TRBV10-3 and TRBJ2-4; TRBD1 might be the D (5 bases). The DNA end is a closer match to TRBJ2-7, so the J assignment may be wrong. Looked up from germline, CDR1 is ENHRY and CDR2 is SYGVKD. The CDR3 has 14 amino acids. The CDR3 region is CAISGGDSTYEQYF. The CDR3 DNA is TGTGCCATCAGTGGGGGTGACAGCACCTACGAGCAGTACTTC.

The chain couples TRBV5-1 to TRBJ1-6; D ambiguous. CDR3 length: 13 residues. Looked up from germline, CDR1 is SGHRS and CDR2 is YFSETQ. Between the trimmed V and J ends, which lost 4 bases and 14 bases, there was a span of 16 bases. Here the CDR3 reads CASSLGSSGTLHF. The CDR3, as DNA: TGCGCCAGCAGCCTAGGGTCCTCCGGAACCCTCCACTTT.

This clonotype was picked up a small number of times. V and J are TRBV11-2 and TRBJ1-1, with 9 bases aligning to TRBD1. The CDR3 length is 14 residues. The V segment lost 7 bases and the J segment 4 bases; nucleotides outside the gene matches: 7. CDR1 is SGHAT and CDR2 is FQNNGV in the germline V gene. The DNA for the CDR3 is TGTGCCAGCAAAATGGGACAGGGAGGCACTGAAGCTTTCTTT. It yields the protein CASKMGQGGTEAFF.

This clonotype has only a few counts. The chain links TRBV27 to TRBJ2-7, with D hard to call. Germline V gene lookup returns CDR1 MNHEY and CDR2 SMNVEV (reference sequence). This CDR3 has 14 amino acids. Trimming took off 7 bases at V and 2 bases at J, with 15 bases between the two ends. The CDR3 nucleotides are TGTGCCAGCATATTTTCCCAGGCAACCTACGAGCAGTACTTC. Encoded protein: CASIFSQATYEQYF.

The chain links TRBV14 to TRBJ2-1; a possible D gene is TRBD1 (6 bases). The germline V gene encodes CDR1 SGHDN and CDR2 FVKESK. Trimming cost V 0 bases and J 8 bases, with 11 bases left between them. The CDR3 runs to 14 residues. The CDR3 region is CASSQERGWDEQFF. The CDR3 nucleotides are TGTGCCAGCAGCCAAGAAAGGGGGTGGGATGAGCAGTTCTTC.

CDR3 residues: CARPRTGNSADTQYF. Written as DNA, the CDR3 is TGTGCCAGACCCCGGACAGGGAATAGCGCAGATACGCAGTATTTT. This chain links TRBV27 with TRBJ2-3, with 8 bases that match TRBD1. Losses at the gene ends were 9 bases for V and 4 bases for J; bases not matched to a gene: 12. This CDR3 comprises 15 residues. Germline lookup yields CDR1 MNHEY and CDR2 SMNVEV (reference sequence).

J is TRBJ2-7 and V is TRBV7-9; 7 positions match TRBD1. There are 15 residues in the CDR3. The V gene's germline CDR1 is SEHNR and CDR2 FQNEAQ (reference sequence). V shed 5 bases, J shed 0 bases, and the junction held 7 bases outside the gene matches. The CDR3 protein is CASSQPRQGSYEQYF. The CDR3 DNA reads TGTGCCAGCAGCCAACCCCGACAGGGCTCCTACGAGCAGTACTTC.

The J gene is TRBJ2-1, the V gene TRBV20-1; D ambiguous. CDR3 length equals 14 residues. V was trimmed by 2 bases and J by 4 bases, leaving 12 bases between them. CDR1 and CDR2 from the germline V gene are DFQATT and SNEGSKA (reference sequence). The DNA for the CDR3 is TGCAGTGCTAGACACCCTCTCGGGTACAATGAGCAGTTCTTC. Translation gives CSARHPLGYNEQFF.

This clonotype was detected only a few times. This rearrangement joins TRBV24-1 to TRBJ2-7, with a tentative D call TRBD2 (6 bases). There are 14 residues in the CDR3. Germline V gene sequence: CDR1 KGHDR, CDR2 SFDVKD. V gave up 8 bases and J gave up 2 bases, with 15 bases separating them. The CDR3 DNA follows: TGTGCCACCATGGAGGGATCGGGGGCCTACGAGCAGTACTTC. The encoded protein is CATMEGSGAYEQYF.

Comment on this clonotype: One end of the junction does not line up with germline, which may come from a read error. The chain combines TRBV20-1 with TRBJ2-1, with 7 positions matching TRBD1. The CDR3 runs to 16 residues. Germline loops: CDR1 DFQATT, CDR2 SNEGSKA (reference sequence). The CDR3 reads CSARDSQGVSYDEQFF. The CDR3, as DNA: TGCAGTGCTAGAGATTCCCAGGGGGTATCCTACGATGAGCAGTTCTTC.

This clonotype was found a few times. The chain combines TRBV12-3 or TRBV12-4 with TRBJ2-5; a possible D gene is TRBD2 (5 bases). The V end lost 8 bases, the J end lost 11 bases, and 18 bases lay between the germline ends. This CDR3 is built from 12 residues. CDR3 in amino acids: CASRPSGRGQYF. CDR3 in DNA: TGTGCCAGCCGTCCCTCGGGGAGAGGGCAGTACTTC.

The genes are TRBV4-1 and TRBJ2-1; D may correspond to TRBD1 or TRBD2 (7 bases each). Germline V gene data show CDR1 as MGHRA and CDR2 as YSYEKL. CDR3 length equals 17 residues. The V end lost 3 bases, the J end lost 8 bases, and 23 bases lay between the germline ends. The CDR3 loop is CASSHPGGAGGRDEQFF. The CDR3, as DNA: TGCGCCAGCAGCCATCCAGGGGGAGCAGGGGGGAGGGATGAGCAGTTCTTC.

The rearrangement joins TRBV11-2 to TRBJ1-2; 10 bases align to TRBD1. Germline V gene sequence: CDR1 SGHAT, CDR2 FQNNGV. This CDR3 region has 15 residues. Unmatched junction bases numbered 9, after V lost 4 bases and J lost 7 bases. CDR3 sequence: CASSSWTGGRIGYTF. CDR3 coding DNA: TGTGCCAGCAGCTCCTGGACAGGGGGAAGAATTGGCTACACCTTC.

V is TRBV7-2 and J is TRBJ1-5, with no clear D. The germline gives CDR1 SGHTA, CDR2 FQGNSA. There are 13 residues in the CDR3. V was clipped by 1 base and J by 4 bases, with 5 bases between them. CDR3 amino acids: CASSLVINQPQHF. CDR3 coding DNA: TGTGCCAGCAGCTTAGTGATAAATCAGCCCCAGCATTTT.

There are a few counts of this clonotype. The chain uses TRBV7-9 and TRBJ2-7, with 8 bases identical to TRBD1. J lost 2 bases, V lost 4 bases, and 7 bases had no gene match. The CDR3 sequence is 15 residues long. Germline V CDR1 and CDR2: SEHNR, FQNEAQ (reference sequence). CDR3 sequence: CASSSPGQAPYEQYF. The CDR3 nucleotides are TGTGCCAGCAGCTCACCGGGACAGGCCCCCTACGAGCAGTACTTC.

J is TRBJ2-5 and V is TRBV7-6; 8 bases are a match to TRBD2. The germline gives CDR1 SGHVS, CDR2 FNYEAQ. V lost 4 bases to trimming and J lost 5 bases; unmatched junction nucleotides: 9. CDR3 length: 15 amino acids. CDR3 sequence: CASSSTSGVGETQYF. The CDR3 DNA is TGTGCCAGCAGCTCCACTAGCGGAGTTGGGGAGACCCAGTACTTC.

The chain carries TRBV9 and TRBJ2-5, with TRBD2 identical over 7 bases. After removal of 2 bases from V and 5 bases from J, the junction contained 15 bases not matched to a gene. The CDR3 has 17 residues. Germline V gene sequence: CDR1 SGDLS, CDR2 YYNGEE. The CDR3 nucleotides are TGTGCCAGCAGCGTCGGGGGGATGGGCGGGAGAGCTGAGACCCAGTACTTC. The encoded protein is CASSVGGMGGRAETQYF.

This clonotype was observed a few times. This chain joins TRBV10-3 and TRBJ2-7, with TRBD2 as a possible D gene (5 bases). Germline V gives CDR1 ENHRY, CDR2 SYGVKD. This CDR3 comprises 12 residues. Trimming shortened V by 6 bases and J by 3 bases, and 9 bases separated the two germline ends. CDR3 residues: CAISGLNYEQYF. DNA for the CDR3: TGTGCCATCAGCGGACTGAACTACGAGCAGTACTTC.

A word on this clonotype: This may come from a read error, since a much larger clone is one base off. Here the CDR3 DNA reads TGCGCCAGCAGCTCGGCTAGTTCTGGAACCATTCAGTACTTC. Protein: CASSSASSGTIQYF. The chain combines TRBV5-1 with TRBJ2-4; D not certain. V dropped 3 bases and J dropped 9 bases, with 16 bases sitting between them. The germline CDR1 and CDR2 sequences are SGHRS and YFSETQ. This CDR3 spans 14 amino acids.

The chain combines TRBV10-3 with TRBJ2-7; 9 bases align to TRBD2. The CDR3 is 14 residues long. Germline V gene sequence: CDR1 ENHRY, CDR2 SYGVKD. Losses at the gene ends were 4 bases for V and 5 bases for J; bases not matched to a gene: 6. CDR3 amino acids: CAISGDSGSHEQYF. Here the CDR3 DNA reads TGTGCCATCAGTGGAGATAGCGGGAGCCACGAGCAGTACTTC.

This clonotype was picked up a small number of times. The chain uses TRBV5-1 and TRBJ2-7, with unresolved D. The V gene lost 4 bases and the J gene lost 2 bases, with 10 bases spanning the gap. This CDR3 contains 13 residues. Germline values: CDR1 SGHRS, CDR2 YFSETQ. Written as DNA, the CDR3 is TGCGCCAGCAGCACGGACCGAACCTACGAGCAGTACTTC. It specifies CASSTDRTYEQYF.

This clonotype was seen a handful of times. The gene calls are TRBV18 and TRBJ1-4; a possible D gene is TRBD1 (5 bases). CDR3 length: 15 residues. Trimming left V 4 bases short and J 3 bases short, with 12 bases between. Germline CDR1 reads KGHSH; CDR2 reads LQKENI. CDR3 in amino acids: CASSRLVGANEKLFF. CDR3 coding DNA: TGTGCCAGCTCACGTCTCGTGGGGGCTAATGAAAAACTGTTTTTT.

This clonotype occurred a few times. The chain employs TRBV20-1 and TRBJ2-7, with D perhaps given as TRBD1 or TRBD2 (5 bases each). Germline V gives CDR1 DFQATT, CDR2 SNEGSKA (reference sequence). Trimming pared 1 base from V and 2 bases from J, leaving 18 bases between. CDR3 length equals 16 residues. The CDR3 is CSARATGTTNAYEQYF. For the CDR3, the DNA is TGCAGTGCTAGAGCAACCGGGACGACTAATGCCTACGAGCAGTACTTC.

This sequence joins TRBV7-9 and TRBJ2-7; weak D call: TRBD2 (6 bases). TRBJ2-5 matches the DNA end more closely, so the J call is doubtful. Germline CDR1 and CDR2: SEHNR and FQNEAQ (reference sequence). CDR3 length: 15 amino acids. The chain's CDR3 is CASSPWDFQLETQYF. CDR3 DNA: TGTGCCAGCAGCCCCTGGGACTTCCAACTAGAGACCCAGTACTTC.

This clonotype was picked up a small number of times. The genes are TRBV20-1 and TRBJ2-5, with 11 bases that match TRBD2. Germline CDR1 is DFQATT and CDR2 is SNEGSKA (reference sequence). J was trimmed by 6 bases and V by 2 bases; bases with no gene match: 17. CDR3 size: 18 residues. CDR3 nucleotides: TGCAGTGCTAGACCCGGGACTAGCGGCCCCGAATCATTGAAGACCCAGTACTTC. Translated: CSARPGTSGPESLKTQYF.

The CDR3 bases are TGTGCCAGCAGACCCAGCGGGAGCGGCAAAAACATTCAGTACTTC. Protein: CASRPSGSGKNIQYF. The chain couples TRBV11-2 to TRBJ2-4; 8 nucleotides match TRBD2. Trimming at V came to 6 bases and at J to 3 bases, leaving 7 bases not matched to a gene. The CDR3 length is 15 residues. Germline V gives CDR1 SGHAT, CDR2 FQNNGV.

This clonotype was counted between two and nine times. A much more abundant neighbour one base away suggests this may be a read error. The chain combines TRBV20-1 with TRBJ2-5, with D perhaps matching TRBD2 (6 bases). Germline-derived CDR1 and CDR2 are DFQATT and SNEGSKA (reference sequence). Trimming pared 3 bases from V and 5 bases from J, leaving 16 bases between. There are 14 residues in the CDR3. This chain's CDR3 is CSASFAAGGETQYF. The CDR3 region has the DNA TGCAGTGCTAGTTTTGCGGCAGGAGGGGAGACCCAGTACTTC.

This clonotype has only one observation. The chain uses TRBV27 and TRBJ2-1; TRBD2 aligns across 8 bases. The V gene's germline CDR1 is MNHEY and CDR2 SMNVEV (reference sequence). The CDR3 totals 14 residues. Unmatched junction bases numbered 8, after V lost 5 bases and J lost 8 bases. The CDR3 loop reads CASSPRTSRHEQFF. The CDR3 DNA follows: TGTGCCAGCAGTCCGAGGACTAGCAGGCATGAGCAGTTCTTC.